These T cell receptor beta chains were read from a single sample in a study of blood T cell repertoires in COVID-19. The data were produced by immunoSEQ multiplex PCR, yet TCRdb's version contains in-frame clones alone and is incomplete. The sample has under 250,000 clones, 89% seen once; the top ten hold roughly 6%. The material sequenced was peripheral blood. Receptor source: a man in his sixties who had recovered from COVID-19. The CDR3 runs from the conserved cysteine through the conserved F or W. Each record gives: CDR3 protein, CDR3 DNA, J gene, V gene, D gene, CDR3 length, clone size. The D gene is left open where the match is weak. Clone size is not always given. Where it is, it says once, few, many or a class for expanded clones.

CASGLGVGQGRSPLHF,TGTGCTAGTGGTTTGGGCGTGGGACAGGGAAGATCACCCCTCCACTTT,TRBJ1-6,TRBV12-5,TRBD1,16,NA
CASSWAPSLGSKETQYF,TGTGCCAGCAGTTGGGCCCCCTCGCTGGGGAGTAAGGAGACCCAGTACTTC,TRBJ2-5,TRBV6-2/TRBV6-3,NA,17,NA
CASSFNLNTGELFF,TGTGCCAGCAGCTTTAACTTGAACACCGGGGAGCTGTTTTTT,TRBJ2-2,TRBV5-4,NA,14,NA
CAWSTLPNTGELFF,TGTGCCTGGAGTACACTACCGAACACCGGGGAGCTGTTTTTT,TRBJ2-2,TRBV30,NA,14,NA
CASSLTGTGELFF,TGTGCCAGCAGCTTAACGGGGACCGGGGAGCTGTTTTTT,TRBJ2-2,TRBV5-6,NA,13,NA
CASSQQGGPAADTQYF,TGCGCCAGCAGCCAACAGGGGGGCCCGGCGGCAGATACGCAGTATTTT,TRBJ2-3,TRBV4-1,NA,16,NA
CATSKRGGQSGSPLHF,TGTGCCACCAGCAAGCGGGGCGGGCAGAGCGGTTCACCCCTCCACTTT,TRBJ1-6,TRBV15,NA,16,NA
CASSLVGTQGAGELFF,TGTGCCAGCAGCTTAGTCGGGACCCAGGGGGCCGGGGAGCTGTTTTTT,TRBJ2-2,TRBV7-2,TRBD1,16,NA
CAISGLVDEQFF,TGTGCCATCAGCGGACTAGTCGATGAGCAGTTCTTC,TRBJ2-1,TRBV10-3,TRBD2,12,NA
CASSLAGHTGELFF,TGCGCCAGCAGCTTGGCAGGGCACACCGGGGAGCTGTTTTTT,TRBJ2-2,TRBV5-1,NA,14,few
CASGRDRGEKLFF,TGTGCCAGCGGCCGGGACAGGGGTGAAAAACTGTTTTTT,TRBJ1-4,TRBV27,TRBD1,13,once
CASRATSSYNEQFF,TGTGCCAGTAGAGCAACTAGCTCCTACAATGAGCAGTTCTTC,TRBJ2-1,TRBV19,NA,14,NA
CASSLGLAGGFNEQFF,TGTGCCAGCAGCTTGGGACTAGCGGGAGGATTCAATGAGCAGTTCTTC,TRBJ2-1,TRBV5-5,TRBD2,16,few
CASSEWGVDGYTF,TGTGCCAGCAGTGAGTGGGGGGTTGATGGCTACACCTTC,TRBJ1-2,TRBV6-4,NA,13,few
CASSLAREEQFF,TGTGCCAGCAGCTTAGCACGAGAAGAGCAGTTCTTC,TRBJ2-1,TRBV11-1,NA,12,NA
CASSQFGTSGGGYYNEQFF,TGTGCCAGCAGCCAATTCGGGACTAGCGGGGGGGGATACTACAATGAGCAGTTCTTC,TRBJ2-1,TRBV3-1/TRBV3-2,TRBD2,19,once
CASSSFLDGLYEQYF,TGTGCCAGTAGTTCCTTCCTAGATGGGTTGTACGAGCAGTACTTC,TRBJ2-7,TRBV19,NA,15,NA
CASSSINYEQYF,TGTGCCAGCAGCTCTATCAACTACGAGCAGTACTTC,TRBJ2-7,TRBV5-6,NA,12,NA
CASSTTGRELFF,TGTGCCAGCAGCACTACAGGGAGGGAGCTGTTTTTT,TRBJ2-2,TRBV7-3,NA,12,NA
CASSQREGRQETQYF,TGTGCCAGCAGCCAGCGGGAGGGCCGACAAGAGACCCAGTACTTC,TRBJ2-5,TRBV7-8,TRBD2,15,NA
CASRLGGSSNQPQHF,TGTGCAAGTCGCTTAGGAGGGTCAAGTAATCAGCCCCAGCATTTT,TRBJ1-5,TRBV12-2,NA,15,NA
CSVDPWNTEAFF,TGCAGCGTTGACCCTTGGAACACTGAAGCTTTCTTT,TRBJ1-1,TRBV29-1,NA,12,NA
CATSDPGVAGAQETQYF,TGTGCCACCAGTGATCCCGGGGTAGCGGGGGCCCAAGAGACCCAGTACTTC,TRBJ2-5,TRBV24-1,TRBD2,17,NA
CASSQAGGANTGELFF,TGTGCCAGCAGCCAAGCGGGGGGGGCGAACACCGGGGAGCTGTTTTTT,TRBJ2-2,TRBV3-1/TRBV3-2,TRBD2,16,NA
CASSLGRSGNTIYF,TGTGCCAGCAGTTTGGGCAGATCTGGAAACACCATATATTTT,TRBJ1-3,TRBV28,NA,14,NA
CSLRGGDTQYF,TGCAGCCTGAGGGGGGGAGATACGCAGTATTTT,TRBJ2-3,TRBV29-1,NA,11,once
CASRLGQGVYGYTF,TGTGCCAGCCGACTCGGACAGGGTGTCTATGGCTACACCTTC,TRBJ1-2,TRBV6-5,TRBD1,14,NA
CASSIIGGLREQFF,TGTGCCAGTAGTATTATTGGCGGACTTAGAGAGCAGTTCTTC,TRBJ2-1,TRBV19,NA,14,once
CAIRRPGQGLEQFF,TGTGCCATCAGACGCCCGGGACAGGGGCTTGAGCAGTTCTTC,TRBJ2-1,TRBV10-3,TRBD1,14,NA
CASSSRQGAYQPQHF,TGTGCCAGCAGTTCCCGACAGGGGGCTTATCAGCCCCAGCATTTT,TRBJ1-5,TRBV28,TRBD1,15,NA
CASSPKDRRPYEQYF,TGTGCCAGCAGCCCGAAGGACAGGAGACCCTACGAGCAGTACTTC,TRBJ2-7,TRBV3-1/TRBV3-2,TRBD1,15,NA
CASSLISADTQYF,TGTGCCAGCAGCTTAATTTCAGCAGATACGCAGTATTTT,TRBJ2-3,TRBV7-3,NA,13,few
CASSRDRGNTGELFF,TGTGCCAGCTCACGAGACAGGGGGAACACCGGGGAGCTGTTTTTT,TRBJ2-2,TRBV18,TRBD1,15,NA
CASSLDPSGYEQYF,TGTGCCAGCAGCTTAGATCCAAGCGGCTACGAGCAGTACTTC,TRBJ2-7,TRBV11-2,NA,14,NA
CASSATGTGTGNTIYF,TGTGCCAGCAGCGCCACCGGGACAGGTACTGGAAACACCATATATTTT,TRBJ1-3,TRBV9,TRBD1,16,NA
CASSEVAVPDTQYF,TGCGCCAGCAGCGAGGTAGCGGTCCCAGATACGCAGTATTTT,TRBJ2-3,TRBV4-3,NA,14,NA
CASSNRQGIGKLFF,TGTGCCAGCAGTAATCGACAGGGGATTGGAAAACTGTTTTTT,TRBJ1-4,TRBV6-2/TRBV6-3,TRBD1,14,NA
CASSLPRNTGELFF,TGCGCCAGCAGTTTGCCGAGGAACACCGGGGAGCTGTTTTTT,TRBJ2-2,TRBV5-1,NA,14,NA
CASSLRTLRDSGANVLTF,TGCGCCAGCAGCTTGAGGACATTAAGAGACTCTGGGGCCAACGTCCTGACTTTC,TRBJ2-6,TRBV5-1,NA,18,NA
CASRTTGSNEQYF,TGTGCCAGCAGGACGACAGGGTCCAACGAGCAGTACTTC,TRBJ2-7,TRBV12-3/TRBV12-4,TRBD1,13,once
CASSLQITYEQYF,TGTGCCAGCAGCTTACAGATAACCTACGAGCAGTACTTC,TRBJ2-7,TRBV7-8,NA,13,NA
CASSPGSGAGGKNIQYF,TGTGCCAGCTCACCAGGGTCAGGAGCGGGGGGCAAAAACATTCAGTACTTC,TRBJ2-4,TRBV18,TRBD2,17,NA
CASSLGRGAFTDTQYF,TGTGCCAGCAGCTTAGGGCGGGGCGCATTCACAGATACGCAGTATTTT,TRBJ2-3,TRBV11-3,NA,16,NA
CASSLGQRETQYF,TGCGCCAGCAGCTTGGGGCAGAGGGAGACCCAGTACTTC,TRBJ2-5,TRBV5-1,NA,13,NA
CASSLVWGDSGNTIYF,TGTGCCAGCAGCTTGGTGTGGGGAGACTCTGGAAACACCATATATTTT,TRBJ1-3,TRBV5-4,NA,16,NA
CASSYGTSGSLETQYF,TGTGCCAGCAGCTATGGGACTAGCGGGAGCTTAGAGACCCAGTACTTC,TRBJ2-5,TRBV5-4,TRBD2,16,NA